This T cell receptor beta chain was sequenced for a study of shared clonotypes between healthy human individuals (TCRdb year 2020). Concerning the study at large: The cohort comprised two women and three men aged 18 to 49 years. For each donor, CD4 naive and CD4 memory were each run on three plates, CD8 naive on two plates, and CD8 memory on one plate. The study deeply sequenced blood TCR repertoires of about 5 healthy adults to estimate repertoire size and the extent of clonotype sharing between individuals. Different laboratories and diverse techniques were used to prepare libraries and sequence TCR repertoires, to increase sequencing depth and limit assay-specific biases. Each donor's leukapheresis produced roughly between roughly 0.9 and 9 billion PBMCs.

CD8 naive samples consisted of CD45RO-negative cells that were positively selected for CCR7, yielding a CD45RA+CCR7+ population without TemRA cells. The donors were healthy, HIV-negative adults who had no recently reported acute infections or vaccinations. All donors were Caucasian adults living in Nashville, Tennessee, USA. After blood collection by leukapheresis, PBMCs were isolated using Ficoll-Histopaque density gradient centrifugation and then cryopreserved in the vapor phase of liquid nitrogen. Analytical flow cytometry was used to check the purity and quantity of each magnetically sorted T cell population. Each sorted fraction had its genomic DNA isolated and then quantified by UV absorbance on a Nanodrop 2000c. The germline V gene gives CDR1 as SQVTM and CDR2 as ANQGSEA. CDR3 length: 14 amino acids, cysteine to phenylalanine. Kept here is only the CDR3 DNA, which spans 42 bases and is read in frame from base 1. V is cut back by 5 bases and J by 5 bases, with 10 bases in the junction unmatched.

Using the deep immunoSEQ assay, TCR CDR3 regions were amplified from genomic DNA by multiplex PCR. Extracted genomic DNA from each cell subset was distributed evenly across all wells of several immunoSEQ 96-well plates, and each plate was treated as a replicate. For sorted subsets, roughly 200 ng of genomic DNA, equivalent to 25,000 to 35,000 T cell genomes, went into each replicate PCR. Purified libraries were quantified with a Qubit 3.0 fluorometer, sized on a Bioanalyzer 2100, and re-quantified with the KAPA Library Quantification kit. Every immunoSEQ 96-well plate was sequenced on a dedicated single-read 150-cycle Illumina NextSeq 550 flow cell. The authors' pipeline ran thus. Because the immunoSEQ output held only junctional sequences and lacked quality scores, the filtering could not match the filtering applied to full-length reads. To assign V/J genes and CDR3, sequences were annotated against IMGT germline references using PyIR, a Python wrapper for IgBLAST v1.9. Any read was removed if the V/J assignment was weak (E-value above 1e-6), the CDR3 was missing, or the read contained stop codons, out-of-frame junctions, or ambiguous translated residues. A V3J clonotype was defined by an identical inferred V gene, J gene, and CDR3 amino acid sequence. To compute the percentage overlap between repertoires, the number of shared unique clonotypes was divided by the size of the smaller repertoire. RTK rarefaction, the Chao1 estimator, and Recon v2.1 estimates of unobserved clonotypes were used to assess repertoire richness. For all TCRbeta clonotypes obtained by the gDNA method from a handful of donors, generation probabilities were computed with OLGA. TCRdb took this table from immuneACCESS and kept in-frame rearrangements with V and J called. Such tables lack part of the clones; where checked against another copy, unresolved V genes explain under half of the gap, and the rest is unexplained. That table supplies the V and J calls and clone size; D and trimming were determined from the DNA. The sample contains roughly 1,800,000 clones, about 95% of them found a single time. The ten largest make up under 1.5% of the sample.

A note on this clone: Its binding antigen is unknown. Base-call qualities are not available, and no considerably larger clone is one nucleotide away.

Broader findings and caveats from the paper: Naive subsets generally had larger estimated clonotype richness than memory subsets. About 4.5% of naive CD4, roughly 3.5% of naive CD8, around 2.3% of memory CD4, and more than 0.35% of memory CD8 clonotypes were shared across several donors. Compared with non-shared clonotypes, clonotypes shared by all four sorted-subset donors had higher generation probabilities. The genetic and exposure-history diversity represented was limited by the small number of donors. Incomplete sequencing was indicated by rarefaction of sorted-subset datasets, despite the large sequencing depth. Sampling was restricted to blood, and TCR repertoires in tissue are likely to differ from TCR repertoires in blood. Pairwise subsampling indicated that sequencing depth was expected to affect the degree of clonotype sharing among donors.

The source is a man between 18 and 35 years old in good health. Recombination joined TRBV29-1 with TRBJ2-7; 9 junctional bases match TRBD1. The sequenced material came from naive CD8+ T cells sorted from blood. The intended sense of this specimen's cell subset or site label: CD45RA+CCR7+. The DNA sequence follows: TGCAGCGTTACTCCCGGGACAGGGAGCAACGAGCAGTACTTC. It encodes CSVTPGTGSNEQYF.